This passage covers 10 T cell receptor beta chains from one sample sequenced in a study of T-cell memory formation after mild COVID-19. TCRdb passed the 5' RACE reads through MiXCR, listing each CDR3 protein once. This sample carries about 110,000 distinct CDR3 sequences, 15% to 20% of them seen once, and the ten largest clones take around 5.1%. The sample taken for sequencing was PBMCs or a T cell subset sorted from them (not recorded which). The receptor set was obtained from a man aged 18 to 30 who had mild COVID-19 (a few samples of this study predate the infection). Cell type and time point are not known.

The genes are TRBV5-6 and TRBJ2-7; D is undetermined. The CDR3 is 12 residues long. In germline, CDR1 is SGHDT, CDR2 YYEEEE. V was trimmed by 0 bases and J by 2 bases, leaving 3 bases between them. The CDR3 loop reads CASSLEAYEQYF. The CDR3, as DNA: TGTGCCAGCAGCTTGGAAGCCTACGAGCAGTACTTC.

The CDR3 loop is CASSLGPGVSYGYTF. The CDR3 DNA reads as TGTGCCAGCAGCTTGGGTCCGGGGGTTTCCTATGGCTACACCTTC. This chain connects TRBV5-6 to TRBJ1-2; D may be TRBD1 (5 bases). V was clipped by 0 bases and J by 4 bases, with 13 bases between them. The CDR3 has 15 residues. Germline CDR1 reads SGHDT; CDR2 reads YYEEEE.

This clonotype was found a few times. This chain connects TRBV27 to TRBJ2-3; tentative D call: TRBD2 (5 bases). Germline V CDR1 and CDR2: MNHEY, SMNVEV (reference sequence). This CDR3 has 14 residues. Trimming shortened V by 8 bases and J by 5 bases, and 17 bases separated the two germline ends. Here the CDR3 reads CASGKERAGDTQYF. Written as DNA, the CDR3 is TGTGCCAGCGGGAAAGAGAGGGCGGGAGATACGCAGTATTTT.

This clonotype came up a few times. The chain has TRBV12-3 or TRBV12-4 and TRBJ1-5; D call uncertain. The CDR3 runs 13 residues. V lost 3 bases and J 7 bases, leaving 10 bases between the germline ends. The CDR3: CASSFERGQPQHF. For the CDR3, the DNA is TGTGCCAGCAGTTTCGAGAGAGGGCAGCCCCAGCATTTT.

This clonotype was seen at least ten times. J is TRBJ1-4 and V is TRBV7-2, with 8 bases aligning to TRBD1. In germline, CDR1 is SGHTA, CDR2 FQGNSA. J gave up 0 bases and V 7 bases, and 4 bases lay outside the gene matches. This CDR3 spans 15 amino acids. Written as DNA, the CDR3 is TGTGCCAGCAACGGACAGGGAGCAACTAATGAAAAACTGTTTTTT. Encoded protein: CASNGQGATNEKLFF.

The chain joins TRBV7-2 to TRBJ2-7, with TRBD2 matching 8 bases. V dropped 11 bases and J dropped 3; count of bases not matched to a gene: 12. The CDR3 has 14 amino acids. Germline-derived CDR1 and CDR2 are SGHTA and FQGNSA. CDR3 region: CAAGRDVVCYEQYV. The CDR3 region has the DNA TGTGCCGCCGGGAGGGACGTTGTCTGCTACGAGCAGTACGTC.

This chain uses TRBV12-3 or TRBV12-4 with TRBJ2-1, with D hard to call. V lost 6 bases to trimming and J lost 9 bases, with 12 bases between them. This CDR3 spans 12 amino acids. The CDR3 here is CASRSIVGEQFF. For the CDR3, the DNA is TGTGCCAGCAGATCTATTGTTGGTGAGCAGTTCTTC.

This clonotype has a handful of counts. The chain employs TRBV18 and TRBJ1-3, with unresolved D. The germline V and J ends were trimmed by 2 bases and 3 bases, with 8 bases remaining between them. CDR3 length: 14 residues. Germline CDR1 KGHSH, CDR2 LQKENI. This chain's CDR3 is CASSPTGFGNTIYF. DNA of the CDR3: TGTGCCAGCTCACCAACGGGATTTGGAAACACCATATATTTT.

This clonotype came up a few times. This chain connects TRBV4-2 to TRBJ2-4, with 7 positions matching TRBD1. The CDR3 consists of 14 residues. The J segment lost 6 bases and the V segment lost 0 bases, leaving 2 bases of the junction unmatched. Germline V gene sequence: CDR1 LGHNA, CDR2 YNFKEQ. CDR3 in amino acids: CASSQETGVNIQYF. The CDR3 DNA reads TGTGCCAGCAGCCAAGAAACAGGGGTAAACATTCAGTACTTC.

This clonotype has only a few counts. The rearrangement uses TRBV20-1 and TRBJ1-2, with D perhaps matching TRBD1 (5 bases). The germline gives CDR1 DFQATT, CDR2 SNEGSKA (reference sequence). The CDR3 consists of 11 residues. Trimming cost V 3 bases and J 5 bases, with 7 bases left between them. CDR3 sequence reads: CSASGGYGYTF. CDR3 DNA: TGCAGTGCTAGCGGGGGGTATGGCTACACCTTC.